The 24 T cell receptor beta chains below come from one sample, sequenced in a study of shared clonotypes between healthy human individuals. Some clones are missing from TCRdb's copy, which holds only in-frame ones; the method was immunoSEQ multiplex PCR. This table has roughly 2.2 million clones, 90% to 95% appearing once. The specimen sequenced was naive CD4+ T cells from PBMCs. Subset defined: CD45RA+ positively selected. The receptors shown here come from a young man in good health. Some clones in this sample may be carry-over from other donors' samples.

The chain combines TRBV28 with TRBJ2-3, with 9 nucleotides matching TRBD1. The CDR3 is 16 amino acids. V lost 4 bases, J lost 1 base, and 6 bases stayed unmatched. Looked up from germline, CDR1 is MDHEN and CDR2 is SYDVKM. The CDR3 coding sequence is TGTGCCAGCAGTTGGGGACAGGGAGTGGGCACAGATACGCAGTATTTT. Encoded protein: CASSWGQGVGTDTQYF.

With regard to this clone: The same CDR3 is also encoded by other DNA sequences in this sample. This rearrangement joins TRBV7-9 to TRBJ2-2, with D unclear. The V and J ends lost 1 base and 0 bases respectively, with 6 bases between them. This CDR3 is built from 15 residues. The germline V gene has CDR1 SEHNR and CDR2 FQNEAQ (reference sequence). The CDR3 here is CASSLGQANTGELFF. The CDR3 coding sequence is TGTGCCAGCAGCTTAGGGCAGGCGAACACCGGGGAGCTGTTTTTT.

This chain connects TRBV7-8 to TRBJ2-6; a possible D gene is TRBD2 (5 bases). V lost 2 bases, J lost 9 bases, and 8 bases lay in between. The CDR3 spans 13 residues. CDR1 and CDR2 (germline): SGHVS, FQNEAQ. CDR3 protein: CASSLREDNVLTF. CDR3 DNA: TGTGCCAGCAGCTTACGGGAAGACAACGTCCTGACTTTC.

J is TRBJ2-1 and V is TRBV9, with D perhaps TRBD1 or TRBD2 (5 bases each). Trimming shortened V by 4 bases and J by 2 bases, and 10 bases separated the two germline ends. Germline-derived CDR1 and CDR2 are SGDLS and YYNGEE. The CDR3 sequence is 14 residues long. In DNA, the CDR3 is TGTGCCAGCAGCCCCTTGGGGGCCTACAATGAGCAGTTCTTC. This translates into CASSPLGAYNEQFF.

Comments on this clone: The junction and the germline gene differ at one end; a read error may be behind it. V gene TRBV11-2 combines with J gene TRBJ2-5; TRBD2 matches at 8 bases. Germline CDR1 reads SGHAT; CDR2 reads FQNNGV. CDR3 length equals 17 residues. The CDR3 reads CASSPPGGLPSQATQYF. Here the CDR3 DNA reads TGTGCCAGCAGCCCCCCGGGAGGGCTGCCTAGTCAAGCGACCCAGTACTTC.

The gene calls are TRBV9 and TRBJ2-7; D possibly corresponds to TRBD1 (6 bases). The CDR3 consists of 14 residues. Germline CDR1 is SGDLS and CDR2 is YYNGEE. With 3 bases removed from V and 2 bases from J, the gap between germline ends came to 12 bases. The CDR3 here is CASSARQVAYEQYF. The CDR3 coding sequence is TGTGCCAGCAGCGCTCGACAGGTAGCCTACGAGCAGTACTTC.

The rearrangement uses TRBV7-2 and TRBJ2-3; TRBD2 is a possible D gene (6 bases). V was cut by 5 bases and J by 6 bases, with 15 bases left in between. CDR1 SGHTA and CDR2 FQGNSA come from the germline V gene. This CDR3 comprises 14 residues. As DNA, the CDR3 is TGTGCCAGCAGCCTGGGACTTGCACTGGATACGCAGTATTTT. The encoded protein is CASSLGLALDTQYF.

This chain links TRBV6-5 with TRBJ2-3; no clear D. The CDR3 sequence is 11 residues long. Trimming left V 4 bases short and J 8 bases short, with 7 bases between. CDR1 and CDR2 (germline): MNHEY, SVGAGI. This chain's CDR3 is CASSSSATQYF. CDR3 in DNA: TGTGCCAGCAGTTCCAGCGCTACGCAGTATTTT.

The genes are TRBV4-1 and TRBJ2-3, with 10 bases lining up with TRBD2. The V gene's germline CDR1 is MGHRA and CDR2 YSYEKL. J lost 6 bases, V lost 1 base, and 7 bases had no gene match. The CDR3 has 16 amino acids. The CDR3 sequence is CASSQGDQRGGDTQYF. As DNA, the CDR3 is TGCGCCAGCAGCCAAGGTGACCAGCGGGGGGGGGATACGCAGTATTTT.

The chain joins TRBV29-1 to TRBJ2-7; 7 bases agree with TRBD1. V dropped 7 bases and J dropped 2; count of bases not matched to a gene: 5. The CDR3 covers 12 residues. From germline, CDR1 is SQVTM and CDR2 ANQGSEA. The CDR3: CSARDSPYEQYF. The DNA for the CDR3 is TGCAGCGCCAGGGACAGCCCCTACGAGCAGTACTTC.

The chain combines TRBV21-1 with TRBJ1-2. TRBV21-1 is designated a pseudogene. This CDR3 contains 16 residues. DNA for the CDR3: TGTGCCAGCAGCCGGGGGCGGGGGGCTCCCCCCTATGGCTACACCTTC. Translation: CASSRGRGAPPYGYTF.

The chain joins TRBV29-1 to TRBJ2-7, with D perhaps being TRBD1 or TRBD2 (5 bases each). The CDR3 runs to 12 residues. V dropped 6 bases and J dropped 5 bases, with 14 bases sitting between them. Germline assignment: CDR1 SQVTM and CDR2 ANQGSEA. CDR3 bases: TGCAGCGTGGGGACCGCCGGGGACGAGCAGTACTTC. The encoded protein is CSVGTAGDEQYF.

The chain recombines TRBV28 with TRBJ1-1, with D possibly matching TRBD1 (5 bases). This CDR3 has 15 amino acids. Germline CDR1 is MDHEN and CDR2 is SYDVKM. Trimming shortened V by 5 bases and J by 2 bases, and 15 bases separated the two germline ends. Here the CDR3 DNA reads TGTGCCAGCAGTCCCTCGGGTAGGGGCAACACTGAAGCTTTCTTT. Its protein is CASSPSGRGNTEAFF.

This chain joins TRBV30 and TRBJ2-3, with TRBD2 as a possible D gene (6 bases). CDR3 length equals 15 residues. The V gene's germline CDR1 is GTSNPN and CDR2 SVGIG (reference sequence). Trimming left V 0 bases short and J 4 bases short, with 14 bases between. The CDR3 DNA reads TGTGCCTGGAGTGTACAATCAGGGAGGTCAGATACGCAGTATTTT. Translated: CAWSVQSGRSDTQYF.

CDR3 in amino acids: CASSTRQGSSYEQYF. Written as DNA, the CDR3 is TGTGCCAGCAGCACACGACAGGGGAGCTCCTACGAGCAGTACTTC. The chain carries TRBV9 and TRBJ2-7, with 8 bases lining up with TRBD1. The CDR3 length is 15 residues. Losses at the gene ends were 4 bases for V and 0 bases for J; bases not matched to a gene: 6. The V gene's germline CDR1 is SGDLS and CDR2 YYNGEE.

The chain combines TRBV5-1 with TRBJ2-6; a possible D gene is TRBD2 (5 bases). The V end was cut by 4 bases, the J end by 3 bases, with 20 bases between. The CDR3 contains 18 residues. Looked up from germline, CDR1 is SGHRS and CDR2 is YFSETQ. In DNA, the CDR3 is TGCGCCAGCAGCCGCCGGACGGAGGCGGTCCTTGGGGCCAACGTCCTGACTTTC. Protein: CASSRRTEAVLGANVLTF.

The chain links TRBV4-3 to TRBJ1-3; D unresolved. Per germline, CDR1 LGHNA and CDR2 YSLEER. There are 14 residues in the CDR3. V lost 1 base to trimming and J lost 2 bases, with 6 bases between them. This CDR3 is CASSQGSTGNTIYF. CDR3 nucleotide sequence: TGCGCCAGCAGCCAAGGATCGACTGGAAACACCATATATTTT.

The chain carries TRBV11-3 and TRBJ2-3; 9 bases line up with TRBD2. Trimming cost V 1 base and J 6 bases; bases outside gene matches: 2. The CDR3 is 14 amino acids. The germline CDR1 and CDR2 sequences are SGHNT and YENEEA. CDR3 sequence reads: CASSLVAGADTQYF. The CDR3 coding sequence is TGTGCCAGCAGCTTAGTAGCGGGAGCGGATACGCAGTATTTT.

This clone was counted only a few times. The chain's CDR3 is CARPMRKRGRPQHF. For the CDR3, the DNA is TGTGCCCGTCCCATGAGGAAGAGGGGCCGGCCCCAGCATTTT. The J gene is TRBJ1-5, the V gene TRBV11-1; D is possibly TRBD1 (5 bases). CDR1 SGHAT and CDR2 FQDESV come from the germline V gene (reference sequence). Between the trimmed V and J ends, which lost 11 bases and 9 bases, there was a span of 23 bases. This CDR3 is built from 14 residues.

This clone was detected once. This chain joins TRBV4-1 and TRBJ1-2, with TRBD1 matching 9 bases. Germline CDR1 MGHRA, CDR2 YSYEKL. CDR3 length: 17 amino acids. V gave up 2 bases and J gave up 3 bases; unmatched junction bases: 10. In DNA form, the CDR3 reads TGCGCCAGCAGCCAATTAAAACAGGGGGCGAGGGACTATGGCTACACCTTC. Residues: CASSQLKQGARDYGYTF.

The chain is built from TRBV7-7 and TRBJ2-5, with D unclear. From germline, CDR1 is SSHAT and CDR2 FNYEAQ (reference sequence). The V end was cut by 5 bases, the J end by 4 bases, with 5 bases between. The CDR3 contains 11 residues. CDR3 nucleotides: TGTGCCAGCAGCCAAGGAGAGACCCAGTACTTC. It translates to CASSQGETQYF.

Of note for this clone: This CDR3 is also generated by other DNA sequences in the sample. The V call is TRBV18, the J call TRBJ1-4; no clear D. The CDR3 has 14 amino acids. The V and J ends lost 3 bases and 0 bases respectively, with 5 bases between them. CDR1 is KGHSH, CDR2 LQKENI, per germline. DNA for the CDR3: TGTGCCAGCTCACCCTCCTCAACTAATGAAAAACTGTTTTTT. Translated: CASSPSSTNEKLFF.

The rearrangement uses TRBV2 and TRBJ2-3; D ambiguous. The CDR3 runs 13 residues. V shed 0 bases and J shed 4 bases, with 5 bases lying between them. From germline, CDR1 is SNHLY and CDR2 FYNNEI. The CDR3 DNA follows: TGTGCCAGCAGTGAAGCTTCTCCAGATACGCAGTATTTT. Its protein is CASSEASPDTQYF. The variable domain in full, with the rest retrieved from reference TRBV2 and TRBJ2-3, is EPEVTQTPSHQVTQMGQEVILRCVPISNHLYFYWYRQILGQKVEFLVSFYNNEISEKSEIFDDQFSVERPDGSNFTLKIRSTKLEDSAMYFCASSEASPDTQYFGPGTRLTVL.

This chain joins TRBV19 and TRBJ1-1; 8 bases map to TRBD1. Per the germline V gene, CDR1 is LNHDA and CDR2 is SQIVND (reference sequence). CDR3 size: 16 residues. V trimming: 3 bases; J trimming: 0 bases; junction bases outside the gene matches: 6. The CDR3 DNA reads as TGTGCCAGTAGTATCAGCCCGGGACAGGTGAACACTGAAGCTTTCTTT. Amino acid sequence: CASSISPGQVNTEAFF.